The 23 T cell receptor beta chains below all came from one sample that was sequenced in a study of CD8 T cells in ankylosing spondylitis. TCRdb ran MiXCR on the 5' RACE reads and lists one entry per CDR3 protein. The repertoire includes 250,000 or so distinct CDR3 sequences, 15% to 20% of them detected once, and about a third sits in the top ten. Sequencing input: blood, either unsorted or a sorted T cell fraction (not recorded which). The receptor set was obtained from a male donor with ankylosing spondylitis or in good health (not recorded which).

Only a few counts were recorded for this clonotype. The CDR3 region is CASQNLAGVYEQYF. The CDR3 nucleotides read TGTGCCAGCCAAAACTTAGCGGGCGTCTACGAGCAGTACTTC. The gene calls are TRBV7-2 and TRBJ2-7; 7 bases agree with TRBD2. J lost 3 bases, V lost 8 bases, and 10 bases had no gene match. Germline assignment: CDR1 SGHTA and CDR2 FQGNSA. The CDR3 totals 14 residues.

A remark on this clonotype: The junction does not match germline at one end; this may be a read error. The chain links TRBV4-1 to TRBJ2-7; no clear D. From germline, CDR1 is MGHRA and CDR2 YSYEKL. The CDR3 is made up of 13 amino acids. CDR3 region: CASSQDHGDEQNF. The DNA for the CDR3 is TGCGCCAGCAGCCAAGATCACGGAGACGAGCAGAACTTC.

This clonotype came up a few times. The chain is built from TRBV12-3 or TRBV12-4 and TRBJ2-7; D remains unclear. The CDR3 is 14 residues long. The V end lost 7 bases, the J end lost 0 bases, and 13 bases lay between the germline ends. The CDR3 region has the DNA TGTGCCAGCACCTACACACCATACTCCTACGAGCAGTACTTC. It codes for CASTYTPYSYEQYF.

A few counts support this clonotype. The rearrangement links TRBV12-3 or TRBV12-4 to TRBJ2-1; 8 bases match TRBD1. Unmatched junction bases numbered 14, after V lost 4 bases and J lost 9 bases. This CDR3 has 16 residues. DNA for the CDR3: TGTGCCAGCAGTTCCTGGACAGGGAAGGTTGACGGTGAGCAGTTCTTC. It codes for CASSSWTGKVDGEQFF.

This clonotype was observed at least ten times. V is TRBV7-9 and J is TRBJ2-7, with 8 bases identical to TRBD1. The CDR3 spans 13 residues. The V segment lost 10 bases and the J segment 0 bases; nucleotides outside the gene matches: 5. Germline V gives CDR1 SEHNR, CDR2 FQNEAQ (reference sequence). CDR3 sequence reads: CAIEGQGSYEQYF. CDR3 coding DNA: TGTGCCATCGAAGGACAGGGCTCCTACGAGCAGTACTTC.

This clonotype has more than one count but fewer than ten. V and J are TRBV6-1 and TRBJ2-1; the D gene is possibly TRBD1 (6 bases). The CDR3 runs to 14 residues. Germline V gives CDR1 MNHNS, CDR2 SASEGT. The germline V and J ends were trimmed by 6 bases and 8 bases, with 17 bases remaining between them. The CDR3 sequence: CASSPFQGYDEQFF. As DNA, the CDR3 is TGTGCCAGCAGCCCCTTCCAGGGGTACGATGAGCAGTTCTTC.

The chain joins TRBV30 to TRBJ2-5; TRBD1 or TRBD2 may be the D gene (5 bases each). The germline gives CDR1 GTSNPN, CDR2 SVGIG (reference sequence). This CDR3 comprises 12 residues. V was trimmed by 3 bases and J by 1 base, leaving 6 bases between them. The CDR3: CAWRGTQETQYF. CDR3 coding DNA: TGTGCCTGGAGAGGGACCCAAGAGACCCAGTACTTC. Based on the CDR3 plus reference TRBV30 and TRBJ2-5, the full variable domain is SQTIHQWPATLVQPVGSPLSLECTVEGTSNPNLYWYRQAAGRGLQLLFYSVGIGQISSEVPQNLSASRPQDRQFILSSKKLLLSDSGFYLCAWRGTQETQYFGPGTRLLVL.

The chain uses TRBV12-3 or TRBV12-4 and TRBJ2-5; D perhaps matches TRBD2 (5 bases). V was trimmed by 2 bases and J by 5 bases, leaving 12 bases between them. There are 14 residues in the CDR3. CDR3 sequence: CASSLSNPGETQYF. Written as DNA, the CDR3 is TGTGCCAGCAGTTTAAGTAACCCGGGGGAGACCCAGTACTTC.

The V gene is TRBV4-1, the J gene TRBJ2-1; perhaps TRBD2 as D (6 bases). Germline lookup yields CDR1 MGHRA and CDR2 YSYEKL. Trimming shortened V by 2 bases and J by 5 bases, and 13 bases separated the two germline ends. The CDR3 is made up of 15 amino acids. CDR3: CASSQYGGGDNEQFF. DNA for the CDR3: TGCGCCAGCAGCCAATACGGCGGCGGGGACAATGAGCAGTTCTTC.

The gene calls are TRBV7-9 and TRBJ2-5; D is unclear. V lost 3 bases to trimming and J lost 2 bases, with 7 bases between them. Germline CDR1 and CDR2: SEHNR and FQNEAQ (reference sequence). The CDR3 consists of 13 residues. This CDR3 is CASSFDGQETQYF. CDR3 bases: TGTGCCAGCAGCTTTGATGGGCAAGAGACCCAGTACTTC. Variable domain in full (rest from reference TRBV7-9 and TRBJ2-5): DTGVSQNPRHKITKRGQNVTFRCDPISEHNRLYWYRQTLGQGPEFLTYFQNEAQLEKSRLLSDRFSAERPKGSFSTLEIQRTEQGDSAMYLCASSFDGQETQYFGPGTRLLVL.

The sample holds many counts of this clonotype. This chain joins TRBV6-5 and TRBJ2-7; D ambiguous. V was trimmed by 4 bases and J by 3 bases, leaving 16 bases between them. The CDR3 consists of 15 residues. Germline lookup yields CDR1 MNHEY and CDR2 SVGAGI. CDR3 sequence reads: CASSSTIDIDYEQYF. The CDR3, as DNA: TGTGCCAGCAGTTCGACGATCGACATTGACTACGAGCAGTACTTC.

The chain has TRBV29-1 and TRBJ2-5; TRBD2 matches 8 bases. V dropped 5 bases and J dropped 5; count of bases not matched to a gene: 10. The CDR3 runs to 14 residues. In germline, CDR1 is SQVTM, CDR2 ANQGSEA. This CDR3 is CSVRGAGARETQYF. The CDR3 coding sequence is TGCAGCGTTAGGGGAGCGGGAGCTCGGGAGACCCAGTACTTC.

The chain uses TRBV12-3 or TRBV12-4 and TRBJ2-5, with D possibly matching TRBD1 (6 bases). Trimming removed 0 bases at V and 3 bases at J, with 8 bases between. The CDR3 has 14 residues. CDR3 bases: TGTGCCAGCAGTTTAGCCTACAGGGAAGAGACCCAGTACTTC. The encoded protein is CASSLAYREETQYF.

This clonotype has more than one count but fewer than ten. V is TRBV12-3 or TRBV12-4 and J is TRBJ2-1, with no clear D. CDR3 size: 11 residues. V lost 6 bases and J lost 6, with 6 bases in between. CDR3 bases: TGTGCCAGCAGGATATCCAATGAGCAGTTCTTC. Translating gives CASRISNEQFF.

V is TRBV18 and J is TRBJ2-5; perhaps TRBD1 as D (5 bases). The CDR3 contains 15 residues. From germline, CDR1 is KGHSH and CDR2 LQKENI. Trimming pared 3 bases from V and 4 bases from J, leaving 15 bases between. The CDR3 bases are TGTGCCAGCTCACCGGTAACCAGGGTGGGAGAGACCCAGTACTTC. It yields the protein CASSPVTRVGETQYF. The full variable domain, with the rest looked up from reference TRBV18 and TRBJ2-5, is NAGVMQNPRHLVRRRGQEARLRCSPMKGHSHVYWYRQLPEEGLKFMVYLQKENIIDESGMPKERFSAEFPKEGPSILRIQQVVRGDSAAYFCASSPVTRVGETQYFGPGTRLLVL.

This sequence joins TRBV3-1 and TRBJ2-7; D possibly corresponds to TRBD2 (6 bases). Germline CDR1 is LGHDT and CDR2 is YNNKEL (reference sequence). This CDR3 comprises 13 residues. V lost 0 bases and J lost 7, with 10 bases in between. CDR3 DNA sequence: TGTGCCAGCAGCCAAGATCAAGGGAGGGAGCAGTACTTC. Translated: CASSQDQGREQYF.

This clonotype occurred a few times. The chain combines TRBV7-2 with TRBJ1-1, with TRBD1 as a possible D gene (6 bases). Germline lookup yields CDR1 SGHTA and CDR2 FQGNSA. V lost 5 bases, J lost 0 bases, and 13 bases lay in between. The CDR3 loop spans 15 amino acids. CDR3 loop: CASSEHQGLNTEAFF. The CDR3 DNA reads TGTGCCAGCAGCGAACACCAGGGGTTGAACACTGAAGCTTTCTTT. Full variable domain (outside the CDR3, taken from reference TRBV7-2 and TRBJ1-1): GAGVSQSPSNKVTEKGKDVELRCDPISGHTALYWYRQSLGQGLEFLIYFQGNSAPDKSGLPSDRFSAERTGGSVSTLTIQRTQQEDSAVYLCASSEHQGLNTEAFFGQGTRLTVV.

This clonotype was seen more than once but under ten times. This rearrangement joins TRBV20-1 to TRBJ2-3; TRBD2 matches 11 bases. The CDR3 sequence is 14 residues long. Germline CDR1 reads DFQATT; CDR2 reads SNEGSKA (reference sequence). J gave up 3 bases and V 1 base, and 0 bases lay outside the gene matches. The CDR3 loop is CSARGTSGTDTQYF. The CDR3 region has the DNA TGCAGTGCTAGAGGGACTAGCGGGACAGATACGCAGTATTTT.

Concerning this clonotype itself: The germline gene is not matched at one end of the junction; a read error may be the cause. Here the CDR3 DNA reads TGCAGCGGAGGGACGGACCGGAGCTCCAACAATGAGCAGTTCTTC. Translated: CSGGTDRSSNNEQFF. This rearrangement joins TRBV29-1 to TRBJ2-1; D may correspond to TRBD1 or TRBD2 (5 bases each). In germline, CDR1 is SQVTM, CDR2 ANQGSEA. This CDR3 has 15 amino acids.

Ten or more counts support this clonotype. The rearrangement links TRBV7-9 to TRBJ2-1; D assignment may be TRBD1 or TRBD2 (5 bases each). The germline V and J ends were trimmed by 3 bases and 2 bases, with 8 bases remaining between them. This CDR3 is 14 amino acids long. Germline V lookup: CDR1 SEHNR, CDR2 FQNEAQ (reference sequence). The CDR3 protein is CASSLGTTYNEQFF. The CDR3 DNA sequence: TGTGCCAGCAGCTTGGGGACCACCTACAATGAGCAGTTCTTC.

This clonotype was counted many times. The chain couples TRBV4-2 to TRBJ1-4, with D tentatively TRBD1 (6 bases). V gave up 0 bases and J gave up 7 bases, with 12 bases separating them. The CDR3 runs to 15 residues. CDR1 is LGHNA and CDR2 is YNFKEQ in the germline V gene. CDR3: CASSQEGQGSEKLFF. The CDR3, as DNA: TGTGCCAGCAGCCAAGAGGGCCAGGGGAGTGAAAAACTGTTTTTT.

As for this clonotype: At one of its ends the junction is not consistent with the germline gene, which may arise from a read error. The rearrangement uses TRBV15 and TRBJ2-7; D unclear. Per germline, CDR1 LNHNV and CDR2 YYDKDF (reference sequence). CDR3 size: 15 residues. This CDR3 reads CATSRERTVSYEQYF. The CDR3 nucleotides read TGTGCTACCAGCAGAGAACGTACCGTCTCCTACGAGCAGTACTTC.

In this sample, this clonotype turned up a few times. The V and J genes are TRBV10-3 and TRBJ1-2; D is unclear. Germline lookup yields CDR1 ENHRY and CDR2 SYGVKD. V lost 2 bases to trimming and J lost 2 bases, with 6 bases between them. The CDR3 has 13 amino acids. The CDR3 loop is CAISETENYGYTF. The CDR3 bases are TGTGCCATCAGTGAGACGGAGAACTATGGCTACACCTTC.